This T cell receptor beta chain was found in a study of T cell responses to AZD1222 COVID-19 vaccine. Study-wide findings and caveats: No repertoire was sampled before or during the peak T cell response, only after it. It should be noted that donors were predominantly white British and more often female, and clonal diversity was possibly underestimated. Regions 160-218 and 743-854 held dominance among vaccine-associated CD4 TCRs, which spanned spike. Spike-specific TCR breadth and depth grew following two AZD1222 doses.

To note about this clone: Its antigen is currently unknown.

Only in-frame clones appear in the TCRdb table, and some are missing; sequencing was by immunoSEQ multiplex PCR. The table lists fewer than 100,000 clones, roughly nine tenths of them singletons, with over 1.1% in the top ten. The clonotype was recovered from an adult who received the AZD1222 COVID-19 vaccine. The sequencing here drew on peripheral blood, taken 28 days after the second AZD1222 dose.

CDR3 region: CASSLQFYYGYTF. The CDR3 bases are TGTGCCAGCAGTTTACAGTTCTACTATGGCTACACCTTC. The chain employs TRBV28 and TRBJ1-2; D is unresolved. Germline V gene data show CDR1 as MDHEN and CDR2 as SYDVKM. The CDR3 has 13 amino acids. The V end was cut by 2 bases, the J end by 3 bases, with 7 bases between.